What follows are 16 T cell receptor beta chains derived from one specimen sequenced in a study of cytomegalovirus exposure and HLA in healthy donors. Use of 60 Vbeta and 13 Jbeta primers characterized the PCR. Data came from immunoSEQ multiplex PCR; TCRdb stores just in-frame clones and leaves some out. Found here are about 41,000 clones; the top ten clones hold 6.2%. The source material was PBMCs. The source is a man between 25 and 39 years old in good health and CMV-seronegative.

About this clone itself: A read error may account for a junction end that differs from germline. The chain carries TRBV27 and TRBJ1-1, with 9 bases aligning to TRBD1. Germline V gene lookup returns CDR1 MNHEY and CDR2 SMNVEV (reference sequence). The CDR3 is made up of 16 amino acids. The CDR3 sequence: CASSLFMGQGGTEDFF. CDR3 DNA sequence: TGTGCCAGCAGTCTATTTATGGGACAGGGCGGCACTGAAGATTTCTTT.

The chain joins TRBV18 to TRBJ2-5; D might be TRBD1 (6 bases). Germline V CDR1 and CDR2: KGHSH, LQKENI. The CDR3 consists of 13 residues. V dropped 3 bases and J dropped 5 bases, with 10 bases sitting between them. Here the CDR3 reads CASSPSGVETQYF. The CDR3 coding sequence is TGTGCCAGCTCACCGTCAGGGGTGGAGACCCAGTACTTC.

V gene TRBV19 combines with J gene TRBJ2-1; D may be TRBD2 (6 bases). Trimming cost V 7 bases and J 3 bases, with 13 bases left between them. This CDR3 has 14 residues. CDR1 and CDR2 (germline): LNHDA, SQIVND (reference sequence). CDR3 bases: TGTGCCAGTACCCACCGGGGGAGCTACAATGAGCAGTTCTTC. Residues: CASTHRGSYNEQFF.

The gene calls are TRBV19 and TRBJ2-1, with 7 nucleotides matching TRBD2. J was trimmed by 5 bases and V by 3 bases; bases with no gene match: 4. Per germline, CDR1 LNHDA and CDR2 SQIVND (reference sequence). This CDR3 has 14 residues. The CDR3 DNA sequence: TGTGCCAGTAGTATCTCTAGCGGAGACAATGAGCAGTTCTTC. Translated, it gives CASSISSGDNEQFF.

This chain links TRBV30 with TRBJ1-3, with 7 nucleotides matching TRBD1. Trimming cost V 1 base and J 0 bases; bases outside gene matches: 9. The V gene's germline CDR1 is GTSNPN and CDR2 SVGIG (reference sequence). The CDR3 is made up of 17 amino acids. CDR3 loop: CAWSEGQVLYSGNTIYF. CDR3 in DNA: TGTGCCTGGAGTGAAGGACAGGTCCTCTACTCTGGAAACACCATATATTTT.

The chain recombines TRBV7-2 with TRBJ2-7; 7 nucleotides line up with TRBD1. V gave up 1 base and J gave up 7 bases; unmatched junction bases: 13. Per germline, CDR1 SGHTA and CDR2 FQGNSA. This CDR3 spans 16 amino acids. CDR3 region: CASSLETRGPFREQYF. CDR3 DNA: TGTGCCAGCAGCTTAGAGACGAGGGGGCCCTTTAGGGAGCAGTACTTC.

Written as DNA, the CDR3 is TGTGCCAGTAGTGCCCGGACAGGGGAGGCTGGGGCCAACGTCCTGACTTTC. Protein product: CASSARTGEAGANVLTF. The chain is built from TRBV19 and TRBJ2-6, with 9 bases aligning to TRBD1. V was clipped by 5 bases and J by 2 bases; unmatched bases: 7. This CDR3 region has 17 residues. Germline V gene sequence: CDR1 LNHDA, CDR2 SQIVND (reference sequence).

The V call is TRBV12-5, the J call TRBJ1-5; D is possibly TRBD1 (6 bases). The CDR3 contains 14 residues. Trimming cost V 3 bases and J 3 bases, with 9 bases left between them. Germline V lookup: CDR1 LGHNT, CDR2 FRNRAP. The CDR3 sequence: CASGLWTDNQPQHF. As DNA, the CDR3 is TGTGCTAGTGGTTTATGGACAGACAATCAGCCCCAGCATTTT. Looking up the rest from reference TRBV12-5 and TRBJ1-5 gives the full variable domain: DARVTQTPRHKVTEMGQEVTMRCQPILGHNTVFWYRQTMMQGLELLAYFRNRAPLDDSGMPKDRFSAEMPDATLATLKIQPSEPRDSAVYFCASGLWTDNQPQHFGDGTRLSIL.

This chain connects TRBV29-1 to TRBJ2-5, with a weak D call TRBD1 (6 bases). Trimming removed 3 bases from V and 4 bases from J, with 12 bases in between. CDR3 length: 13 residues. The germline CDR1 and CDR2 sequences are SQVTM and ANQGSEA. CDR3 bases: TGCAGCGTTGAGATTTCCAGGGGAGAGACCCAGTACTTC. This encodes CSVEISRGETQYF.

The chain couples TRBV6-1 to TRBJ2-1; 9 bases fit TRBD2. The germline V gene has CDR1 MNHNS and CDR2 SASEGT. After removal of 4 bases from V and 7 bases from J, the junction contained 8 bases not matched to a gene. CDR3 length: 15 amino acids. The chain's CDR3 is CASSALSSGANEQFF. The DNA for the CDR3 is TGTGCCAGCAGTGCCTTGTCTAGCGGGGCGAATGAGCAGTTCTTC.

This chain links TRBV7-2 with TRBJ1-3; no reliable D call. CDR1 is SGHTA, CDR2 FQGNSA, per germline. This CDR3 is built from 16 residues. Trimming cost V 0 bases and J 4 bases, with 13 bases left between them. The CDR3 bases are TGTGCCAGCAGCTTAGCGGCGGCCCCTGCGGGAAACACCATATATTTT. Protein product: CASSLAAAPAGNTIYF.

The V and J genes are TRBV30 and TRBJ2-2, with 7 bases identical to TRBD1. V shed 0 bases, J shed 5 bases, and the junction held 9 bases outside the gene matches. Looked up from germline, CDR1 is GTSNPN and CDR2 is SVGIG (reference sequence). This CDR3 is 16 amino acids long. CDR3 nucleotides: TGTGCCTGGAGTGTACCGGACAGGAGATTAACCGGGGAGCTGTTTTTT. It yields the protein CAWSVPDRRLTGELFF.

This chain connects TRBV4-3 to TRBJ2-3, with TRBD2 matching over 14 bases. V was pared by 0 bases and J by 1 base, with 6 bases of the junction left unmatched. Germline CDR1 reads LGHNA; CDR2 reads YSLEER. This CDR3 is 19 amino acids long. The DNA for the CDR3 is TGCGCCAGCAGCCAAGATTTTGTGGGACTAGCGGGGGGCACAGATACGCAGTATTTT. Translating gives CASSQDFVGLAGGTDTQYF.

The gene calls are TRBV6-4 and TRBJ2-3; 9 bases are shared with TRBD2. The CDR3 is 14 amino acids. From germline, CDR1 is MRHNA and CDR2 SNTAGT. Unmatched junction bases numbered 0, after V lost 4 bases and J lost 1 base. The CDR3 nucleotides read TGTGCCAGCAGTGCTAGCGGGGGCACAGATACGCAGTATTTT. Its protein product is CASSASGGTDTQYF.

The chain carries TRBV5-1 and TRBJ2-1; 14 nucleotides agree with TRBD2. Trimming cost V 4 bases and J 7 bases; bases outside gene matches: 13. The CDR3 spans 18 residues. Germline loops: CDR1 SGHRS, CDR2 YFSETQ. CDR3 amino acids: CASSQIKTSGGAWNEQFF. CDR3 bases: TGCGCCAGCAGCCAAATTAAGACTAGCGGGGGGGCCTGGAATGAGCAGTTCTTC.

The J gene is TRBJ1-1, the V gene TRBV6-1, with 7 positions matching TRBD1. The CDR3 runs to 13 residues. V lost 4 bases, J lost 6 bases, and 5 bases stayed unmatched. Germline lookup yields CDR1 MNHNS and CDR2 SASEGT. CDR3 DNA: TGTGCCAGCAGTGCCGACAGGGCTGCTGAAGCTTTCTTT. Translation: CASSADRAAEAFF.